The 26 T cell receptor beta chains presented below share a single source sample, sequenced in a study of T cells in Graves' hyperthyroidism and ophthalmopathy. RNA transcripts yielded amplified TCR beta CDR3 regions. During a first-round RT-PCR of the TCR CDR3, the HTBI primer set was used. MiXCR was run by TCRdb on the multiplex PCR reads, yielding one entry per CDR3 protein. The top ten clones hold approximately 19% of a sample with 360,000 or so distinct CDR3 sequences, about 16% of them seen once. Sequenced material: blood. The receptors come from a woman aged 55-70 years with Graves' ophthalmopathy.

The V and J genes are TRBV6-1 and TRBJ1-2; D might be TRBD1 (6 bases). CDR1 and CDR2 (germline): MNHNS, SASEGT. Trimming pared 5 bases from V and 6 bases from J, leaving 16 bases between. The CDR3 spans 14 residues. This CDR3 is CASSRRTANDGYTF. The CDR3, as DNA: TGTGCCAGCAGTCGCCGGACAGCTAATGATGGCTACACCTTC.

In its sample, this clonotype was seen many times. The genes are TRBV2 and TRBJ2-7; TRBD1 is a possible D gene (5 bases). The CDR3 has 16 amino acids. Germline assignment: CDR1 SNHLY and CDR2 FYNNEI. With 3 bases removed from V and 1 base from J, the gap between germline ends came to 16 bases. The DNA for the CDR3 is TGTGCCAGCAGTGATACCGGACACGCTAAGTCCTACGAGCAGTACTTC. Its translation is CASSDTGHAKSYEQYF.

The rearrangement links TRBV11-1 to TRBJ2-3; possibly TRBD2 for D (6 bases). The CDR3 has 16 residues. CDR1 and CDR2 from the germline V gene are SGHAT and FQDESV (reference sequence). Trimming took 4 bases from V and 4 from J, leaving 18 bases between them. The CDR3 nucleotides read TGTGCCAGCAGCTCCAGGCCGGGAGCTTGGCCAGATACGCAGTATTTT. As protein: CASSSRPGAWPDTQYF.

This clonotype appeared many times. The gene calls are TRBV18 and TRBJ2-5; tentative D call: TRBD1 (5 bases). Between the trimmed V and J ends, which lost 0 bases and 2 bases, there was a span of 7 bases. The CDR3 consists of 14 residues. From germline, CDR1 is KGHSH and CDR2 LQKENI. The CDR3 DNA reads as TGTGCCAGCTCACCACCGGACAAACAAGAGACCCAGTACTTC. It is translated as CASSPPDKQETQYF.

This chain uses TRBV20-1 with TRBJ1-1, with a tentative D call TRBD1 (5 bases). This CDR3 has 13 residues. V lost 2 bases and J lost 1, with 8 bases in between. The germline CDR1 and CDR2 sequences are DFQATT and SNEGSKA (reference sequence). The CDR3 region has the DNA TGCAGTGCTAGATTGGACACGAACACTGAAGCTTTCTTT. It yields the protein CSARLDTNTEAFF.

J is TRBJ1-1 and V is TRBV6-6, with 12 bases matching TRBD1. The CDR3 runs to 17 residues. The V segment lost 0 bases and the J segment 3 bases; nucleotides outside the gene matches: 5. In germline, CDR1 is MNHNY, CDR2 SVGAGI (reference sequence). CDR3 nucleotides: TGTGCCAGCAGTTACTCACCGGGACAGGGGGCGTACACTGAAGCTTTCTTT. It specifies CASSYSPGQGAYTEAFF.

This clonotype has ten or more counts. The chain carries TRBV27 and TRBJ2-5; 8 bases agree with TRBD2. The CDR3 spans 18 residues. Germline trimming cut 5 bases from V and 5 bases from J; bases unmatched to any gene: 19. Germline assignment: CDR1 MNHEY and CDR2 SMNVEV (reference sequence). The CDR3: CASSEGYPGTRGRETQYF. The CDR3 bases are TGTGCCAGCAGTGAGGGCTACCCCGGGACTAGGGGCAGGGAGACCCAGTACTTC.

In this sample, this clonotype turned up many times. This chain uses TRBV11-2 with TRBJ2-2, with D possibly being TRBD2 (5 bases). In germline, CDR1 is SGHAT, CDR2 FQNNGV. CDR3 size: 13 residues. V lost 3 bases to trimming and J lost 6 bases, with 8 bases between them. CDR3 DNA sequence: TGTGCCAGCAGCTTTGGAGGTGCCGGGGAGCTGTTTTTT. Its translation is CASSFGGAGELFF.

The DNA of the CDR3 is TGTGCCAGCAGTCCCTACAGGAACTCCTACGAGCAGTACTTC. This sequence encodes CASSPYRNSYEQYF. V gene TRBV6-1 combines with J gene TRBJ2-7; TRBD1 might be the D (5 bases). CDR1 is MNHNS, CDR2 SASEGT, per germline. This CDR3 contains 14 residues. Trimming cost V 5 bases and J 0 bases, with 11 bases left between them.

The chain links TRBV19 to TRBJ2-7; D is unresolved. Trimming cost V 3 bases and J 1 base, with 19 bases left between them. Germline V lookup: CDR1 LNHDA, CDR2 SQIVND (reference sequence). The CDR3 loop spans 17 amino acids. This CDR3 reads CASSILGVGPESYEQYF. The CDR3 DNA is TGTGCCAGTAGTATTCTTGGTGTCGGTCCAGAGTCCTACGAGCAGTACTTC.

This clonotype was detected many times. The chain uses TRBV4-2 and TRBJ2-1; D is unresolved. This CDR3 is 15 amino acids long. V was clipped by 0 bases and J by 0 bases, with 6 bases between them. Germline assignment: CDR1 LGHNA and CDR2 YNFKEQ. This chain's CDR3 is CASSQESSSYNEQFF. In DNA, the CDR3 is TGTGCCAGCAGCCAAGAGTCTAGCTCCTACAATGAGCAGTTCTTC.

In its sample, this clonotype was seen many times. J is TRBJ2-4 and V is TRBV28; a possible D gene is TRBD2 (5 bases). CDR1 and CDR2 from the germline V gene are MDHEN and SYDVKM. CDR3 size: 15 residues. Between the trimmed V and J ends, which lost 7 bases and 0 bases, there was a span of 13 bases. The CDR3 sequence: CASMGNGGAKNIQYF. The CDR3, as DNA: TGTGCCAGCATGGGGAACGGAGGAGCCAAAAACATTCAGTACTTC. Combining the CDR3 with reference TRBV28 and TRBJ2-4 gives the whole variable domain DVKVTQSSRYLVKRTGEKVFLECVQDMDHENMFWYRQDPGLGLRLIYFSYDVKMKEKGDIPEGYSVSREKKERFSLILESASTNQTSMYLCASMGNGGAKNIQYFGAGTRLSVL.

The genes are TRBV29-1 and TRBJ2-3; TRBD2 matches at 11 bases. V lost 1 base and J lost 4; bases outside the gene matches: 7. CDR3 length equals 16 residues. Germline V gene data show CDR1 as SQVTM and CDR2 as ANQGSEA. CDR3: CSVEGVAGGRSDTQYF. The DNA of the CDR3 is TGCAGCGTTGAAGGGGTAGCGGGAGGGAGGTCAGATACGCAGTATTTT.

This clonotype was detected ten times or more. A much larger clone lies one base from this, so it may be a read error. The chain carries TRBV7-2 and TRBJ2-5, with 7 nucleotides matching TRBD2. Germline-derived CDR1 and CDR2 are SGHTA and FQGNSA. Trimming at V came to 2 bases and at J to 5 bases, leaving 8 bases not matched to a gene. The length of the CDR3 is 15 residues. The chain's CDR3 is CASSLPLGREETQYF. As DNA, the CDR3 is TGTGCCAGCAGCTTACCTTTAGGGCGGGAGGAGACCCAGTACTTC.

This clonotype was counted ten times or more. The genes are TRBV10-1 and TRBJ1-5, with a weak D call TRBD1 (5 bases). The CDR3 has 13 residues. The V gene's germline CDR1 is WNHNN and CDR2 SYGVQD (reference sequence). The germline V and J ends were trimmed by 5 bases and 4 bases, with 9 bases remaining between them. As DNA, the CDR3 is TGCGCCAGCAGTATGGACACGAATCAGCCCCAGCATTTT. It specifies CASSMDTNQPQHF.

This clonotype was seen many times. The rearrangement links TRBV28 to TRBJ2-5; possible D gene TRBD2, 6 bases. V was cut by 6 bases and J by 0 bases, with 20 bases left in between. This CDR3 contains 17 residues. Germline values: CDR1 MDHEN, CDR2 SYDVKM. CDR3 DNA sequence: TGTGCCAGCAGCCCCCCGGGCGGGATGACCTACCAAGAGACCCAGTACTTC. Translation: CASSPPGGMTYQETQYF.

Turning to this clonotype: A clone one base away is much larger, so this may be a read error. No conserved phenylalanine or tryptophan ends this CDR3, so it is likely a read error. V and J are TRBV3-1 and TRBJ1-1; 8 nucleotides match TRBD1. Germline V gene lookup returns CDR1 LGHDT and CDR2 YNNKEL (reference sequence). V trimming: 4 bases; J trimming: 4 bases; junction bases outside the gene matches: 11. The CDR3 extends over 16 amino acids. DNA of the CDR3: TGTGCCAGCAGCCGCGCGTCAGGGGGCCTCGGCACTGAAGCTTTCCTT. Translated, it gives CASSRASGGLGTEAFL.

This clonotype was recorded many times. The V gene is TRBV5-1, the J gene TRBJ2-7, with D maybe TRBD2 (6 bases). CDR1 and CDR2 from the germline V gene are SGHRS and YFSETQ. V was shortened by 7 bases and J by 3 bases, with 17 bases between the two germline ends. The CDR3 consists of 14 residues. The CDR3 bases are TGCGCCAGCGCTTTGGCGGGAAGGATCTACGAGCAGTACTTC. It translates to CASALAGRIYEQYF.

The sample holds many counts of this clonotype. The J gene is TRBJ2-7, the V gene TRBV6-2 or TRBV6-3, with 9 bases identical to TRBD2. The CDR3 has 14 amino acids. Germline V gene sequence: CDR1 MNHEY, CDR2 SVGEGT. The ends lost 7 bases at V and 3 bases at J; junction bases unmatched: 7. The CDR3 loop reads CASTNRREGYEQYF. Here the CDR3 DNA reads TGTGCCAGCACCAATCGGCGGGAGGGCTACGAGCAGTACTTC.

Details on this clonotype: This may stem from a read error, because a much larger clone lies one nucleotide away. This chain joins TRBV11-2 and TRBJ1-6; perhaps TRBD1 as D (5 bases). Per the germline V gene, CDR1 is SGHAT and CDR2 is FQNNGV. Trimming pared 2 bases from V and 9 bases from J, leaving 11 bases between. CDR3 length: 14 amino acids. This chain's CDR3 is CASSLQTVSSPLHF. The DNA of the CDR3 is TGTGCCAGCAGCTTACAGACAGTTAGTTCACCCCTCCACTTT.

This clonotype was detected a few times. The J gene is TRBJ2-2, the V gene TRBV9, with 7 positions matching TRBD2. The V segment lost 0 bases and the J segment 5 bases; nucleotides outside the gene matches: 4. CDR1 is SGDLS, CDR2 YYNGEE, per germline. This CDR3 has 15 amino acids. The chain's CDR3 is CASSVGLAETGELFF. The CDR3 DNA reads as TGTGCCAGCAGCGTAGGGCTAGCGGAGACCGGGGAGCTGTTTTTT.

This clonotype was detected ten times or more. The chain employs TRBV5-5 and TRBJ2-7; 8 positions agree with TRBD1. V shed 3 bases and J 3 bases; nucleotides not matched to a gene: 11. The CDR3 runs to 16 residues. The V gene's germline CDR1 is SGHKS and CDR2 YYEKEE (reference sequence). CDR3 in amino acids: CASSSRDRRPIYEQYF. In nucleotides, the CDR3 is TGTGCCAGCAGCTCCCGGGACAGGAGACCTATCTACGAGCAGTACTTC.

As for this clonotype: A much larger clone lies one base from this, so it may be a read error. The V and J genes are TRBV7-4 and TRBJ2-1, with a tentative D call TRBD2 (6 bases). The end of the DNA fits TRBJ2-7 better, so the J call may be wrong. The CDR3 spans 13 residues. Per the germline V gene, CDR1 is SGHVT and CDR2 is SQSDAQ. CDR3 residues: CASRRGGPNEQYF. DNA for the CDR3: TGTGCCAGCCGCCGAGGAGGGCCGAATGAGCAGTACTTC.

In its sample, this clonotype was seen many times. CDR3 amino acids: CASSESGPQDRGQFF. The CDR3, as DNA: TGCGCCAGCAGTGAGTCCGGACCCCAGGACAGGGGGCAGTTCTTC. The rearrangement joins TRBV10-1 to TRBJ2-1, with 9 bases matching TRBD1. Trimming removed 0 bases from V and 12 bases from J; junction bases left unmatched: 9. The CDR3 is 15 amino acids. Germline values: CDR1 WNHNN, CDR2 SYGVQD (reference sequence).

This clonotype was picked up many times. The chain is built from TRBV27 and TRBJ1-5; possibly TRBD1 for D (5 bases). Germline V lookup: CDR1 MNHEY, CDR2 SMNVEV (reference sequence). The CDR3 sequence is 14 residues long. Deletions cut 3 bases from V and 0 bases from J, with 6 bases between. CDR3 amino acids: CASSFGASNQPQHF. CDR3 in DNA: TGTGCCAGCAGTTTTGGGGCTAGCAATCAGCCCCAGCATTTT.

This clonotype was counted at least ten times. The chain links TRBV30 to TRBJ1-1; maybe TRBD1 (6 bases). The CDR3 totals 12 residues. V was trimmed by 1 base and J by 5 bases, leaving 8 bases between them. Germline V gene sequence: CDR1 GTSNPN, CDR2 SVGIG (reference sequence). The CDR3 region has the DNA TGTGCCTGGAGTGATGGACAGACTGAAGCTTTCTTT. This sequence encodes CAWSDGQTEAFF.